One and the same sample provided the 9 T cell receptor beta chains below, sequenced in a study of shared clonotypes between healthy human individuals (dated by TCRdb to the early 2020s). Libraries were constructed by the immunoSEQ multiplex PCR assay. TCRdb's version of the immuneACCESS table is confined to in-frame rearrangements and falls short of the full clone set. An unresolved V gene accounts for under half of the shortfall where checked; the remainder is of unknown origin. Present in this sample are around 750,000 clones, about 74% of which were seen just once. Of the sample, about 1.7% is held by the ten largest clones. Sample: memory CD4+ T cells sorted from blood. The cell subset or site label here, explained by the study, means: CD45RA-negative fraction. Receptor source: a woman aged 25 to 39 in good health.

The genes are TRBV19 and TRBJ2-5; D is perhaps TRBD1 (5 bases). V shed 4 bases and J shed 1 base, with 10 bases lying between them. This CDR3 has 14 amino acids. Germline CDR1 is LNHDA and CDR2 is SQIVND (reference sequence). The chain's CDR3 is CASSKAGIQETQYF. The DNA for the CDR3 is TGTGCCAGTAGTAAGGCAGGGATCCAAGAGACCCAGTACTTC. The full variable domain, completed using reference TRBV19 and TRBJ2-5, is DGGITQSPKYLFRKEGQNVTLSCEQNLNHDAMYWYRQDPGQGLRLIYYSQIVNDFQKGDIAEGYSVSREKKESFPLTVTSAQKNPTAFYLCASSKAGIQETQYFGPGTRLLVL.

The rearrangement uses TRBV2 and TRBJ1-2; D is possibly TRBD1 (5 bases). Germline values: CDR1 SNHLY, CDR2 FYNNEI. Trimming removed 9 bases at V and 4 bases at J, with 15 bases between. CDR3 length equals 13 residues. The CDR3 loop is CASTDRRGYGYTF. CDR3 nucleotides: TGTGCCAGTACTGACAGACGGGGCTATGGCTACACCTTC.

V gene TRBV28 combines with J gene TRBJ2-7; D may be TRBD1 (5 bases). From germline, CDR1 is MDHEN and CDR2 SYDVKM. The CDR3 spans 12 residues. V was pared by 7 bases and J by 4 bases, with 11 bases between. CDR3 amino acids: CASNSQGYEQYF. The CDR3 DNA reads TGTGCCAGCAATTCCCAGGGATACGAGCAGTACTTC.

J is TRBJ2-1 and V is TRBV7-6, with TRBD2 matching over 7 bases. This CDR3 comprises 14 residues. Trimming cost V 1 base and J 6 bases; bases outside gene matches: 3. Looked up from germline, CDR1 is SGHVS and CDR2 is FNYEAQ. For the CDR3, the DNA is TGTGCCAGCAGCTTAGGACTAGCCGCCAATGAGCAGTTCTTC. As protein: CASSLGLAANEQFF.

The chain is built from TRBV19 and TRBJ2-2, with D unresolved. The CDR3 loop spans 13 amino acids. Germline CDR1 is LNHDA and CDR2 is SQIVND (reference sequence). V was cut by 7 bases and J by 5 bases, with 11 bases left in between. Written as DNA, the CDR3 is TGTGCCAGTAAGAGCTTGGGGACCGGGGAGCTGTTTTTT. Its protein product is CASKSLGTGELFF.

The V and J genes are TRBV5-1 and TRBJ2-2; 9 bases map to TRBD2. V gave up 3 bases and J gave up 3 bases; unmatched junction bases: 3. The CDR3 extends over 15 amino acids. Germline V gene sequence: CDR1 SGHRS, CDR2 YFSETQ. The CDR3 region is CASSSGLAYTGELFF. CDR3 DNA: TGCGCCAGCAGCTCAGGACTAGCGTACACCGGGGAGCTGTTTTTT.

The chain is built from TRBV7-2 and TRBJ2-6, with D tentatively TRBD1 or TRBD2 (5 bases each). The CDR3 spans 15 residues. CDR1 and CDR2 from the germline V gene are SGHTA and FQGNSA. Between the trimmed V and J ends, which lost 4 bases and 4 bases, there was a span of 11 bases. CDR3 coding DNA: TGTGCCAGCAGCTCATACGGGGCCGGGGCCAACGTCCTGACTTTC. Protein sequence: CASSSYGAGANVLTF.

V gene TRBV4-1 combines with J gene TRBJ2-3; D possibly corresponds to TRBD2 (6 bases). The CDR3 has 16 amino acids. The ends were cut back, 0 bases at V and 4 bases at J, with 14 bases in the middle. In germline, CDR1 is MGHRA, CDR2 YSYEKL. CDR3 residues: CASSQDSTGDPDTQYF. The CDR3 nucleotides are TGCGCCAGCAGCCAAGATTCAACGGGAGACCCAGATACGCAGTATTTT.

At least ten counts were recorded for this clone. The chain employs TRBV6-1 and TRBJ1-1, with 7 positions matching TRBD1. V trimming: 3 bases; J trimming: 5 bases; junction bases outside the gene matches: 6. The CDR3 runs 14 residues. Germline CDR1 reads MNHNS; CDR2 reads SASEGT. The CDR3 protein is CASSDTGAVTEAFF. For the CDR3, the DNA is TGTGCCAGCAGTGACACAGGGGCCGTGACTGAAGCTTTCTTT.